This T cell receptor (beta chain) was captured by sequencing in a study of identifying expanded T cells in peripheral blood. Study conclusions and caveats: Variance in clone template counts between approximately two-week samples significantly increased with total template count across all healthy donors. Over approximately two and four weeks, about 15 and 19 clones changed, versus 1.2 between replicates.

On this clone: Its specificity is not known.

J was trimmed by 6 bases and V by 2 bases; bases with no gene match: 11. The CDR3 totals 17 residues. Germline V CDR1 and CDR2: MNHNS, SASEGT. No infections or other immune events were documented during collection. The table came from immunoSEQ multiplex PCR; TCRdb's copy has only in-frame clones and leaves some out. The table shows more than 85,000 clones, with about 87% occurring only once. Source material: blood. This chain joins TRBV6-1 and TRBJ2-4; 9 bases are shared with TRBD1. This TCR derives from a person between 18 and 69 years old in good health. CDR3: CASSEFPTGGSGNIQYF. CDR3 nucleotide sequence: TGTGCCAGCAGTGAATTCCCGACAGGGGGGAGTGGAAACATTCAGTACTTC.